The 30 T cell receptor beta chains in this list originate from one sample, sequenced in a study of cytomegalovirus exposure and HLA in healthy donors. In the PCR, 60 Vbeta and 13 Jbeta primers were used. Clones were sequenced by immunoSEQ multiplex PCR, and TCRdb holds only the in-frame ones, with some missing. The top ten clones hold under 3% of a sample with a few hundred thousand clones, roughly 70% of them seen once. Sequencing input: PBMCs. These receptors came from a female donor in good health and CMV-seronegative.

This clone appeared a few times. This chain connects TRBV7-2 to TRBJ1-1; TRBD1 is a possible D gene (6 bases). CDR1 and CDR2 (germline): SGHTA, FQGNSA. This CDR3 contains 15 residues. Trimming took 6 bases from V and 5 from J, leaving 19 bases between them. The CDR3 loop is CASRSIGGGGTEAFF. For the CDR3, the DNA is TGTGCCAGCAGGAGTATAGGGGGAGGGGGGACTGAAGCTTTCTTT. Complete variable domain (other parts from reference TRBV7-2 and TRBJ1-1): GAGVSQSPSNKVTEKGKDVELRCDPISGHTALYWYRQSLGQGLEFLIYFQGNSAPDKSGLPSDRFSAERTGGSVSTLTIQRTQQEDSAVYLCASRSIGGGGTEAFFGQGTRLTVV.

This chain joins TRBV15 and TRBJ2-5, with D possibly TRBD2 on 6 matching bases. The CDR3 has 15 residues. The germline CDR1 and CDR2 sequences are LNHNV and YYDKDF (reference sequence). Trimming removed 1 base from V and 4 bases from J, with 13 bases in between. CDR3 sequence (DNA): TGTGCCACCAGCAGAGGCCGACGGGGAGGAGAGACCCAGTACTTC. This sequence encodes CATSRGRRGGETQYF.

The V and J genes are TRBV28 and TRBJ2-2; the match to TRBD1 covers 10 bases. Germline loops: CDR1 MDHEN, CDR2 SYDVKM. The ends lost 3 bases at V and 5 bases at J; junction bases unmatched: 0. The CDR3 spans 14 residues. For the CDR3, the DNA is TGTGCCAGCAGTTTGGGACAGGGGACCGGGGAGCTGTTTTTT. Protein product: CASSLGQGTGELFF.

The table lists this clone with a few counts. J is TRBJ2-4 and V is TRBV5-6, with D possibly TRBD2 on 6 matching bases. The germline CDR1 and CDR2 sequences are SGHDT and YYEEEE. With 0 bases removed from V and 4 bases from J, the gap between germline ends came to 11 bases. This CDR3 comprises 15 residues. The CDR3 region is CASSLGPGEKNIQYF. The CDR3 nucleotides read TGTGCCAGCAGCTTGGGCCCGGGAGAAAAAAACATTCAGTACTTC. The full variable domain, with the rest looked up from reference TRBV5-6 and TRBJ2-4, is DAGVTQSPTHLIKTRGQQVTLRCSPKSGHDTVSWYQQALGQGPQFIFQYYEEEERQRGNFPDRFSGHQFPNYSSELNVNALLLGDSALYLCASSLGPGEKNIQYFGAGTRLSVL.

This chain uses TRBV9 with TRBJ2-1; 7 bases match TRBD2. This CDR3 comprises 15 residues. The V gene's germline CDR1 is SGDLS and CDR2 YYNGEE. With 0 bases clipped from V and 3 bases from J, the junction kept 3 bases outside the gene matches. The DNA of the CDR3 is TGTGCCAGCAGCGTAGCAGCGGGATTCTACAATGAGCAGTTCTTC. The encoded protein is CASSVAAGFYNEQFF.

V is TRBV9 and J is TRBJ1-1; 8 bases align to TRBD1. Trimming took 4 bases from V and 2 from J; bases not matched to a gene: 4. CDR1 is SGDLS and CDR2 is YYNGEE in the germline V gene. The CDR3 spans 14 residues. The CDR3 DNA reads TGTGCCAGCAGCTACGGACAGGGAAACACTGAAGCTTTCTTT. Translating it yields CASSYGQGNTEAFF.

The rearrangement joins TRBV27 to TRBJ2-1; weak D call: TRBD2 (5 bases). Trimming pared 6 bases from V and 2 bases from J, leaving 14 bases between. CDR3 length: 15 amino acids. Germline CDR1 reads MNHEY; CDR2 reads SMNVEV (reference sequence). CDR3 region: CASRDWTGTYNEQFF. CDR3 coding DNA: TGTGCCAGCAGGGATTGGACGGGAACCTACAATGAGCAGTTCTTC.

V gene TRBV19 combines with J gene TRBJ2-1; 11 bases agree with TRBD2. The CDR3 loop spans 15 amino acids. Germline values: CDR1 LNHDA, CDR2 SQIVND (reference sequence). Unmatched junction bases numbered 4, after V lost 6 bases and J lost 3 bases. As DNA, the CDR3 is TGTGCCAGTAGCAACCTAGCGGGAGGCTACAATGAGCAGTTCTTC. Residues: CASSNLAGGYNEQFF. Variable domain in full (rest from reference TRBV19 and TRBJ2-1): DGGITQSPKYLFRKEGQNVTLSCEQNLNHDAMYWYRQDPGQGLRLIYYSQIVNDFQKGDIAEGYSVSREKKESFPLTVTSAQKNPTAFYLCASSNLAGGYNEQFFGPGTRLTVL.

The V and J genes are TRBV7-9 and TRBJ1-1, with a possible D match to TRBD1 (5 bases). Germline V gene lookup returns CDR1 SEHNR and CDR2 FQNEAQ (reference sequence). Deletions cut 5 bases from V and 4 bases from J, with 17 bases between. CDR3 size: 15 residues. CDR3 residues: CASSLTTPGGTEAFF. The CDR3 coding sequence is TGTGCCAGCAGCCTTACTACGCCGGGGGGCACTGAAGCTTTCTTT.

The chain joins TRBV11-2 to TRBJ2-7, with 7 bases lining up with TRBD2. V lost 4 bases and J lost 0; bases outside the gene matches: 15. This CDR3 comprises 18 residues. Looked up from germline, CDR1 is SGHAT and CDR2 is FQNNGV. DNA of the CDR3: TGTGCCAGCAGCTCCCTACTGTCGTTAGCGGGCAGCTCCTACGAGCAGTACTTC. As protein: CASSSLLSLAGSSYEQYF. Supplemented by reference TRBV11-2 and TRBJ2-7, the full variable domain reads EAGVAQSPRYKIIEKRQSVAFWCNPISGHATLYWYQQILGQGPKLLIQFQNNGVVDDSQLPKDRFSAERLKGVDSTLKIQPAKLEDSAVYLCASSSLLSLAGSSYEQYFGPGTRLTVT.

The chain joins TRBV5-1 to TRBJ2-3; maybe TRBD2 (7 bases). The germline V and J ends were trimmed by 0 bases and 6 bases, with 14 bases remaining between them. The CDR3 has 15 residues. Germline V gene lookup returns CDR1 SGHRS and CDR2 YFSETQ. The CDR3 region has the DNA TGCGCCAGCAGCTTGGTAGTCGCGGGGGCCGATACGCAGTATTTT. This gives the protein CASSLVVAGADTQYF.

The V and J genes are TRBV6-6 and TRBJ2-1, with D perhaps matching TRBD1 (5 bases). V was trimmed by 0 bases and J by 9 bases, leaving 9 bases between them. The CDR3 has 13 amino acids. From germline, CDR1 is MNHNY and CDR2 SVGAGI (reference sequence). The chain's CDR3 is CASSYSIGAEQFF. CDR3 nucleotides: TGTGCCAGCAGTTACTCGATAGGGGCTGAGCAGTTCTTC.

Only one count was recorded for this clone. This sequence joins TRBV2 and TRBJ2-7; TRBD2 agrees at 7 bases. V gave up 9 bases and J gave up 3 bases; unmatched junction bases: 8. The CDR3 is made up of 13 amino acids. Germline V lookup: CDR1 SNHLY, CDR2 FYNNEI. The CDR3 region is CASRLADYYEQYF. The CDR3 nucleotides read TGTGCCAGTAGACTAGCAGATTACTACGAGCAGTACTTC.

The gene calls are TRBV10-3 and TRBJ2-3, with a possible D match to TRBD2 (7 bases). From germline, CDR1 is ENHRY and CDR2 SYGVKD. This CDR3 has 13 residues. Trimming pared 7 bases from V and 4 bases from J, leaving 12 bases between. The CDR3 DNA sequence: TGTGCCATCACTGGAGGGGGGGCAGATACGCAGTATTTT. This codes for CAITGGGADTQYF.

CDR3 sequence reads: CASSKAARREEQYF. The CDR3 DNA follows: TGTGCCAGCAGCAAAGCAGCGCGGCGGGAAGAGCAGTACTTC. The rearrangement uses TRBV21-1 and TRBJ2-7; the D call of TRBD2 is as the table states it, not checked on the DNA. TRBV21-1 is assigned pseudogene status. The CDR3 extends over 14 amino acids.

V and J are TRBV5-1 and TRBJ2-3; 9 bases align to TRBD1. CDR3 length: 15 residues. V was pared by 5 bases and J by 6 bases, with 10 bases of the junction left unmatched. CDR1 and CDR2 from the germline V gene are SGHRS and YFSETQ. The CDR3: CASRSTGGRIDTQYF. For the CDR3, the DNA is TGCGCCAGCAGATCGACAGGGGGGCGAATTGATACGCAGTATTTT.

This chain connects TRBV5-1 to TRBJ2-2, with 9 nucleotides matching TRBD1. With V trimmed by 2 bases and J by 4 bases, 6 bases remained unmatched. CDR1 is SGHRS and CDR2 is YFSETQ in the germline V gene. The CDR3 covers 16 residues. The chain's CDR3 is CASSLTGTGTTGELFF. As DNA, the CDR3 is TGCGCCAGCAGCTTAACCGGGACAGGGACCACCGGGGAGCTGTTTTTT. Drawing the rest from reference TRBV5-1 and TRBJ2-2, the complete variable domain is KAGVTQTPRYLIKTRGQQVTLSCSPISGHRSVSWYQQTPGQGLQFLFEYFSETQRNKGNFPGRFSGRQFSNSRSEMNVSTLELGDSALYLCASSLTGTGTTGELFFGEGSRLTVL.

The rearrangement uses TRBV6-5 and TRBJ2-6; D is uncertain. The V gene lost 5 bases and the J gene lost 0 bases, with 8 bases spanning the gap. The germline gives CDR1 MNHEY, CDR2 SVGAGI. The CDR3 runs to 15 residues. CDR3 residues: CASSVGLSGANVLTF. The CDR3 DNA reads as TGTGCCAGCAGTGTCGGTCTCTCTGGGGCCAACGTCCTGACTTTC.

This clone has just one count. The chain carries TRBV7-9 and TRBJ2-7; weak D call: TRBD2 (6 bases). V was shortened by 2 bases and J by 2 bases, with 16 bases between the two germline ends. This CDR3 contains 16 residues. Germline values: CDR1 SEHNR, CDR2 FQNEAQ (reference sequence). The CDR3 bases are TGTGCCAGCAGCTTACTCCATATGGGGGGAACCTACGAGCAGTACTTC. Protein sequence: CASSLLHMGGTYEQYF.

This clone has just a few counts. The gene calls are TRBV10-1 and TRBJ2-1, with unresolved D. V lost 2 bases, J lost 4 bases, and 9 bases lay in between. The CDR3 runs 14 residues. The germline V gene encodes CDR1 WNHNN and CDR2 SYGVQD (reference sequence). The CDR3 DNA reads TGCGCCAGCAGTGAGCAGCAGGAATACAATGAGCAGTTCTTC. This codes for CASSEQQEYNEQFF.

This chain links TRBV27 with TRBJ2-1; the match to TRBD2 covers 13 bases. V shed 4 bases, J shed 5 bases, and the junction held 5 bases outside the gene matches. Germline V gene sequence: CDR1 MNHEY, CDR2 SMNVEV (reference sequence). The CDR3 spans 16 residues. CDR3 nucleotide sequence: TGTGCCAGCAGTTCAACTAGCGGGAGGGTTGACAATGAGCAGTTCTTC. Residues: CASSSTSGRVDNEQFF.

The rearrangement joins TRBV19 to TRBJ2-5, with D uncertain. Germline V gene sequence: CDR1 LNHDA, CDR2 SQIVND (reference sequence). V was trimmed by 6 bases and J by 3 bases, leaving 14 bases between them. The CDR3 consists of 14 residues. CDR3 amino acids: CASSTLLGEETQYF. CDR3 nucleotide sequence: TGTGCCAGTAGCACCTTACTGGGCGAAGAGACCCAGTACTTC.

In the case of this clone: Other DNA sequences from this sample encode an identical CDR3 as well. The chain combines TRBV7-9 with TRBJ2-7, with D unresolved. In germline, CDR1 is SEHNR, CDR2 FQNEAQ (reference sequence). This CDR3 is 15 amino acids long. Trimming took 1 base from V and 0 from J, leaving 10 bases between them. The CDR3: CASSLVGSGSYEQYF. CDR3 nucleotide sequence: TGTGCCAGCAGCTTAGTTGGCAGTGGCTCCTACGAGCAGTACTTC.

The chain uses TRBV12-5 and TRBJ1-5; D uncertain. Trimming removed 1 base from V and 4 bases from J, with 17 bases in between. This CDR3 is built from 17 residues. Germline values: CDR1 LGHNT, CDR2 FRNRAP. The CDR3 here is CASGLETVSYFNQPQHF. For the CDR3, the DNA is TGTGCTAGTGGTTTGGAAACAGTTTCCTATTTTAATCAGCCCCAGCATTTT.

The rearrangement links TRBV2 to TRBJ2-7; 7 positions agree with TRBD2. V trimming: 4 bases; J trimming: 7 bases; junction bases outside the gene matches: 7. The CDR3 sequence is 13 residues long. The V gene's germline CDR1 is SNHLY and CDR2 FYNNEI. CDR3 sequence (DNA): TGTGCCAGCAGTGTGGGGGGGTTCGGTGAGCAGTACTTC. Protein: CASSVGGFGEQYF.

Only one count was recorded for this clone. The chain is built from TRBV7-9 and TRBJ2-7, with 10 bases identical to TRBD2. Germline V gene lookup returns CDR1 SEHNR and CDR2 FQNEAQ (reference sequence). V trimming: 5 bases; J trimming: 4 bases; junction bases outside the gene matches: 2. The length of the CDR3 is 13 residues. CDR3 sequence (DNA): TGTGCCAGCAGCCGGACTAGCGGTTACGAGCAGTACTTC. Its protein product is CASSRTSGYEQYF.

The chain has TRBV6-5 and TRBJ2-7; 11 bases are shared with TRBD2. The CDR3 runs 15 residues. The V segment lost 4 bases and the J segment 3 bases; nucleotides outside the gene matches: 5. CDR1 and CDR2 (germline): MNHEY, SVGAGI. The CDR3 bases are TGTGCCAGCAGTTCCACTAGCGGGGGCCTCTACGAGCAGTACTTC. It codes for CASSSTSGGLYEQYF.

This chain links TRBV5-1 with TRBJ2-2; no reliable D call. Germline V gives CDR1 SGHRS, CDR2 YFSETQ. V lost 0 bases and J lost 2, with 8 bases in between. This CDR3 has 15 residues. The CDR3 loop reads CASSLAGQNTGELFF. CDR3 nucleotide sequence: TGCGCCAGCAGCTTGGCGGGTCAAAACACCGGGGAGCTGTTTTTT.

V and J are TRBV9 and TRBJ1-1; 10 nucleotides align to TRBD1. Germline V gene sequence: CDR1 SGDLS, CDR2 YYNGEE. V was pared by 0 bases and J by 5 bases, with 4 bases of the junction left unmatched. This CDR3 spans 15 amino acids. The CDR3, as DNA: TGTGCCAGCAGCGTAGTGGACAGGGGGGGGACTGAAGCTTTCTTT. Its translation: CASSVVDRGGTEAFF.

This clone was detected only a few times. The chain uses TRBV19 and TRBJ2-5, with 14 bases matching TRBD2. The CDR3 length is 18 residues. Germline V lookup: CDR1 LNHDA, CDR2 SQIVND (reference sequence). With V trimmed by 3 bases and J by 1 base, 7 bases remained unmatched. The CDR3 sequence is CASSIGTSGSLSQETQYF. DNA for the CDR3: TGTGCCAGTAGTATCGGGACTAGCGGGAGTTTGTCCCAAGAGACCCAGTACTTC.